This T cell receptor (beta chain) originates from a study of blood T cell repertoires in COVID-19. About the research overall: Acute-phase and convalescent COVID-19 samples originated in the United States, Italy and Spain. The analysed material was cDNA or gDNA that came from T cells, B-cell-depleted T cells, or PBMCs.

Seattle patient enrollment occurred during active infection, with longitudinal follow-up thereafter. Authors' analysis steps: Quantification of nucleated cells was approximated via reference gene primer amplification. Using immunoSEQ multiplex PCR, the repertoire was profiled, and TCRdb retains in-frame clones only, with some absent. Clone size and the V and J calls come from that table; the DNA yielded D and trimming. The sample yields over 200,000 clones, 75% to 95% seen once. Deletions cut 4 bases from V and 1 base from J, with 17 bases between. Germline V CDR1 and CDR2: SGDLS, YYNGEE. CDR3 length: 16 residues.

V gene TRBV9 combines with J gene TRBJ1-1; the D gene is possibly TRBD1 (6 bases). This clonotype was obtained from a person aged 18 to 30 with COVID-19, enrolled during active disease. Sequenced: peripheral blood. CDR3 in DNA: TGTGCCAGCAGCCCCCGACAGGTTCCTTCGAACACTGAAGCTTTCTTT. It translates to CASSPRQVPSNTEAFF.